The entry that follows covers one T cell receptor (beta chain) sequence. What antigen it recognizes has not been identified. No clone much larger than this one lies a single base away; base qualities are absent. Explained via the paper, the time point label denotes: cycle 2 day 1 (C2D1) of nivolumab. Every trial patient had relapsed following autologous stem cell transplantation, and prior brentuximab vedotin exposure was what differed among cohorts A, B and C. The trial cohort was composed of some 57 patients with relapsed/refractory classical Hodgkin lymphoma, for whom complete response, partial response or progressive disease was recorded as best overall response. Single-agent nivolumab was administered to trial patients in the multi-cohort phase II CheckMate 205 trial. Best overall response was determined by an independent review committee according to the 2007 International Working Group response criteria. Trial PBMCs were collected just before the start of nivolumab (C1D1) and during therapy at cycle 2 day 1 and cycle 4 day 1. Peripheral blood was collected in 8 mL Vacutainer Cell Preparation Tubes, from which PBMCs were isolated by centrifugation and then cryopreserved.

The Qiagen DNeasy kit was used to extract genomic DNA both from unsorted PBMCs and from the negatively selected CD4+ and CD8+ fractions. TCR beta CDR3 regions were subjected to amplification by immunoSEQ multiplex PCR with primers that anneal to V and J segments. A synthetic immune receptor repertoire was used to minimize amplification bias, and any remaining bias was removed computationally after sequencing. The authors processed their data as follows. Custom Python scripts were used to quantify repertoire diversity as the Shannon entropy index. Unsorted, CD4+ and CD8+ repertoires were analyzed separately, except for combined analyses in which CD4+ and CD8+ sequences were merged in silico. A clone was considered expanded if an increase in frequency of at least 2-fold after treatment relative to C1D1 was found, and a pseudocount of 0.5 was applied to clones undetected at baseline. Clones with 0 or 1 copy at C1D1 were defined as singleton clones, while clones with 2 or more copies were defined as non-singleton clones. Clones expanded in unsorted samples were labelled as CD4+, CD8+ or unknown by matching protein sequences in sorted samples from the same patient. Wilcoxon tests on paired samples were used to test changes in diversity from C1D1 to C4D1. TCRdb retrieved this table from immuneACCESS and kept in-frame rearrangements only. Not all clones are present; in checked studies, unresolved V genes account for under half, and no reason is known for the remainder. That table gives V, J and clone size, and the DNA gave D and trimming. The sample table contains about 98,000 clones; only one count was recorded for 81% of them. Roughly 15% of the sample goes to the ten largest clones.

The sample is drawn from a study of PD-1 blockade in classical Hodgkin lymphoma (dated by TCRdb to between 2020 and 2021). Broadly, across the study: Nivolumab dosing was 3 mg/kg intravenously every 2 weeks, continuing until either disease progression or unacceptable toxicity. The study used CyTOF and TCR beta sequencing to define a peripheral blood immune signature of response to PD-1 blockade in classical Hodgkin lymphoma.

The investigation overall reported the following: The study was restricted to a single clinical trial cohort, and the causes of repertoire differences, possibly disease activity or prior therapy, were left undefined. Lower diversity was seen in patients whose nivolumab began less than 1 year after ASCT, and these patients were left out of later analyses so that immune reconstitution would not confound the results. By C4D1, a significant rise was seen in CD4+ TCR diversity but not in CD8+ TCR diversity (p=0.0027 vs p=0.16), and the rise was most apparent among complete responders (p=0.02). Baseline TCR diversity was reported as lower in newly diagnosed patients than in healthy donors, and lower still in relapsed/refractory patients. Among trial patients, those achieving complete response had baseline diversity similar to that of newly diagnosed patients, while diversity was significantly lower in partial responders and progressors.

CDR1 and CDR2, looked up from the germline V gene, are SGHRS and YFSETQ. The trim is 0 bases for V and 7 bases for J, with a gap of 13 bases between the germline ends. Including the terminal cysteine and phenylalanine, the CDR3 comprises 15 residues. The read is trimmed to its CDR3 DNA, 45 bases read in frame from base 1. Sequenced here: peripheral blood mononuclear cells (PBMCs), sampled before the second cycle of nivolumab. The sequence was collected from a human donor with classical Hodgkin lymphoma. Recombination linked TRBV5-1 to TRBJ1-4, with no reliable assignment of the D segment. CDR3 region: CASSLGQTIAEKLFF. The sequenced DNA: TGCGCCAGCAGCTTGGGGCAAACAATAGCTGAAAAACTGTTTTTT.